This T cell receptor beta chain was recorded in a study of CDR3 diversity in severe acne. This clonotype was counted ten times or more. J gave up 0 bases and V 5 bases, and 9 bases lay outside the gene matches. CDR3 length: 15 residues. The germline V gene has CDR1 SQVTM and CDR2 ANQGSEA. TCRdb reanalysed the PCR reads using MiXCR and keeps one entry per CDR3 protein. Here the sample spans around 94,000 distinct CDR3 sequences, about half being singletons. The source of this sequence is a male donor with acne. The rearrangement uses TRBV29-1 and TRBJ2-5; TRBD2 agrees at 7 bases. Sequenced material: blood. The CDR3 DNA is TGCAGCGTTAGCGGCTCCGGGGGGTACCAAGAGACCCAGTACTTC. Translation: CSVSGSGGYQETQYF. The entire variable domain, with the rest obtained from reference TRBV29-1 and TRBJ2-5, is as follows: SAVISQKPSRDICQRGTSLTIQCQVDSQVTMMFWYRQQPGQSLTLIATANQGSEATYESGFVIDKFPISRPNLTFSTLTVSNMSPEDSSIYLCSVSGSGGYQETQYFGPGTRLLVL.